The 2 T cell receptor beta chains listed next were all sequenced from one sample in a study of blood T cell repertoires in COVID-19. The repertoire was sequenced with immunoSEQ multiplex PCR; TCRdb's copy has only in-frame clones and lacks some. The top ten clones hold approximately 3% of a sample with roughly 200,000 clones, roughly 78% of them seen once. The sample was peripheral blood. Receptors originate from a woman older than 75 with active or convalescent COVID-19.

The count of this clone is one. The CDR3 bases are TGTGCCAGCAGGACAGGGGGCGTGGGAGCCGGGGAGCTGTTTTTT. Protein: CASRTGGVGAGELFF. The chain employs TRBV28 and TRBJ2-2, with 10 bases matching TRBD1. J was trimmed by 6 bases and V by 6 bases; bases with no gene match: 7. The germline CDR1 and CDR2 sequences are MDHEN and SYDVKM. The CDR3 sequence is 15 residues long.

CDR3 coding DNA: TGCAGTGCTAGTCTCACTAGCACAGATACGCAGTATTTT. Amino acids: CSASLTSTDTQYF. The chain combines TRBV20-1 with TRBJ2-3; D remains unclear. Germline CDR1 and CDR2: DFQATT and SNEGSKA (reference sequence). The CDR3 is 13 amino acids. Trimming took off 3 bases at V and 0 bases at J, with 7 bases between the two ends.